These T cell receptor beta chains were read from a single sample in a study of beta chain features in type 1 diabetes. Profiling relied on immunoSEQ multiplex PCR, and the TCRdb table lists in-frame clones only, not all of them. The sample contains around 130,000 clones, roughly 15% of which appear only once. The sequenced sample consisted of central memory CD4+ T cells from blood. These receptors all come from a man aged 30 to 45 with type 1 diabetes. CDR3s include the opening cysteine and the closing phenylalanine or tryptophan. Each record gives: J gene, D gene, V gene, clone size, CDR3 DNA, CDR3 protein. The D gene is left open where the match is weak. A clone size is listed for some rows: how often the clone was seen (once, few, many), or a class if it is expanded.

TRBJ2-2,.,TRBV6-5,.,TGTGCCAGCAGTCCCCAGAGGGGCATCGGGGAGCTGTTTTTT,CASSPQRGIGELFF
TRBJ2-5,.,TRBV18,many,TGTGCCAGCTCACCACGAGTCTCCGGGGAAGAGACCCAGTACTTC,CASSPRVSGEETQYF
TRBJ2-1,.,TRBV9,.,TGTGCCAGCAGCGTAGGGGTCGGGGTCTCCTACAATGAGCAGTTCTTC,CASSVGVGVSYNEQFF
TRBJ1-2,.,TRBV2,.,TGTGCCAGCAGTTCGGACGGATACTATGGCTACACCTTC,CASSSDGYYGYTF
TRBJ2-1,.,TRBV14,few,TGTGCCAGCAGCCAATGGAGTGATAGCTCCTACAATGAGCAGTTCTTC,CASSQWSDSSYNEQFF
TRBJ1-1,.,TRBV29-1,few,TGCAGCGGTAAACAGGCTATGAACACTGAAGCTTTCTTT,CSGKQAMNTEAFF
TRBJ1-1,.,TRBV7-8,many,TGTGCCAGCAGCTTACAGCCCAGGGAACACACTGAAGCTTTCTTT,CASSLQPREHTEAFF
TRBJ2-3,.,TRBV6-6,few,TGTGCCAGCAGATCATTCACAGATACGCAGTATTTT,CASRSFTDTQYF
TRBJ2-7,.,TRBV4-3,.,TGCGCCAGCAGCCAAGAATACCAGATCTACGAGCAGTACTTC,CASSQEYQIYEQYF
TRBJ2-1,TRBD1,TRBV6-6,.,TGTGCCAGCAGTTACCGCGGGACAGGGGAGGGCAATGAGCAGTTCTTC,CASSYRGTGEGNEQFF
TRBJ2-3,.,TRBV30,few,TGTGCCTGGAGCCCACAGGGTGGGGGCACAGATACGCAGTATTTT,CAWSPQGGGTDTQYF
TRBJ2-5,.,TRBV19,.,TGTGCCAGTAGTATAGGCCGCCTTGGTCAAGAGACCCAGTACTTC,CASSIGRLGQETQYF
TRBJ2-3,.,TRBV9,few,TGTGCCAGCAGGGGGAGCACAGATACGCAGTATTTT,CASRGSTDTQYF
TRBJ2-3,TRBD1,TRBV25-1,.,TGTGCCAGCAGTGAAGGGCAGGGGGCGTTAGATACGCAGTATTTT,CASSEGQGALDTQYF
TRBJ2-2,.,TRBV5-1,.,TGCGCCAGCAGCTTGTTGCCAGGGGTGAGCGGGGAGCTGTTTTTT,CASSLLPGVSGELFF
TRBJ1-6,.,TRBV18,.,TGTGCCAGCTCACTAGGGACGGAGAATTCACCCCTCCACTTT,CASSLGTENSPLHF
TRBJ1-6,.,TRBV6-5,.,TGTGCCAGCAGTCCGGGACCTAATTCACCCCTCCACTTT,CASSPGPNSPLHF
TRBJ2-2,.,TRBV4-1,few,TGCGCCAGCAGCCGTCAACCTGAAGGAGGCACCGGGGAGCTGTTTTTT,CASSRQPEGGTGELFF
TRBJ1-4,TRBD1,TRBV4-3,.,TGCGCCAGCAGCCAAGATGGGACAGGGGGGGATGAAAAACTGTTTTTT,CASSQDGTGGDEKLFF
TRBJ2-2,.,TRBV29-1,few,TGCAGCGGGAAGAACAGGGCCGTTGGCGGGGAGCTGTTTTTT,CSGKNRAVGGELFF
TRBJ1-2,.,TRBV7-8,medium-sized,TGTGCCAGCAGCTTCTCGGGACGGCACTCGAACTATGGCTACACCTTC,CASSFSGRHSNYGYTF
TRBJ2-1,.,TRBV7-2,many,TGTGCCAGCATCCCGGGACCACCTTACAATGAGCAGTTCTTC,CASIPGPPYNEQFF
TRBJ2-1,TRBD2,TRBV5-4,.,TGTGCCAGCAGCCTGGCGTCGGGGGGACCCTACAATGAGCAGTTCTTC,CASSLASGGPYNEQFF
TRBJ2-7,.,TRBV6-6,.,TGTGCCAGCAGTATCGAAGGTTACGAGCAGTACTTC,CASSIEGYEQYF
TRBJ2-1,.,TRBV19,.,TGTGCCACTCAGCAGGAGACCTACAATGAGCAGTTCTTC,CATQQETYNEQFF
TRBJ2-5,.,TRBV18,few,TGTGCCAGCTCATCTCACGCTAGAGAGACCCAGTACTTC,CASSSHARETQYF
TRBJ2-4,TRBD1,TRBV2,few,TGTGCCAGCAGTGAATTTGGGGGACAGGGACTAGCCAAAAACATTCAGTACTTC,CASSEFGGQGLAKNIQYF
TRBJ2-7,.,TRBV6-6,.,TGTGCCAGCAGCCCGCGCGGTACAGCCTACGAGCAGTACTTC,CASSPRGTAYEQYF
TRBJ2-1,TRBD2,TRBV15,few,TGTGCCACCAGCAGAGATAGGAATAGCGGGGGCTCCTACAATGAGCAGTTCTTC,CATSRDRNSGGSYNEQFF
TRBJ2-7,.,TRBV25-1,few,TGTGCCAGCAGTGAATTCACGGGGTCCTACGAGCAGTACTTC,CASSEFTGSYEQYF
TRBJ2-1,TRBD1,TRBV28,few,TGTGCCAGCACTATCGGGACAGGGGGCGGGCGTGAGCAGTTCTTC,CASTIGTGGGREQFF
TRBJ2-1,.,TRBV4-3,.,TGCGCCAGCAGCCAAGTTAACGGGCCTTACAATGAGCAGTTCTTC,CASSQVNGPYNEQFF
TRBJ2-1,TRBD1,TRBV9,few,TGTGCCAGCAGCGCTGGGACAGCATACAATGAGCAGTTCTTC,CASSAGTAYNEQFF